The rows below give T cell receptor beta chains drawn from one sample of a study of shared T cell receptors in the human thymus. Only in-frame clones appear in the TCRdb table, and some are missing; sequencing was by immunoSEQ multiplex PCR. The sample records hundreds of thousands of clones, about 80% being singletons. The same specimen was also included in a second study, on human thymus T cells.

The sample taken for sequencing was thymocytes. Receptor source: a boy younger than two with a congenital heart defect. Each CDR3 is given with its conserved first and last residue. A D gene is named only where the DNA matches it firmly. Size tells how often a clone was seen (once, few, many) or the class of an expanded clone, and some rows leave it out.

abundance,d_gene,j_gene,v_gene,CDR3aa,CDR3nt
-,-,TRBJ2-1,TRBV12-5,CASAAGVGTTYNEQFF,TGTGCTAGTGCCGCCGGCGTTGGGACAACCTACAATGAGCAGTTCTTC
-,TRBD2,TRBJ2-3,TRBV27,CASSRVGGSVGTDTQYF,TGTGCCAGCAGCCGGGTAGGCGGGAGCGTGGGCACAGATACGCAGTATTTT
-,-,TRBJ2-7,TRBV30,CACSSYEQYF,TGTGCCTGCAGCTCCTACGAGCAGTACTTC
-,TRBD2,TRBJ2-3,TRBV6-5,CASWGGPGTDTQYF,TGTGCCAGCTGGGGAGGGCCCGGCACAGATACGCAGTATTTT
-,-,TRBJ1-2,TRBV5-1,CASSLTSNYGYTF,TGCGCCAGCAGCCTGACTTCTAACTATGGCTACACCTTC
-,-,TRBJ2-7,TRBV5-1,CASSPPGERTYEQYF,TGCGCCAGCAGCCCCCCAGGGGAGCGCACCTACGAGCAGTACTTC
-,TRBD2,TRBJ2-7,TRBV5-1,CASSPIAGAYEQYF,TGCGCCAGCAGTCCAATAGCGGGGGCCTACGAGCAGTACTTC
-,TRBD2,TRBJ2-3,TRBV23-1,CASSQWASGRITDTQYF,TGCGCCAGCAGTCAATGGGCTAGCGGGAGAATTACAGATACGCAGTATTTT
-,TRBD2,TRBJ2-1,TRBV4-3,CASSQGLVDNEQFF,TGCGCCAGCAGTCAAGGACTAGTCGACAATGAGCAGTTCTTC
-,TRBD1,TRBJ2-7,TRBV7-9,CASSLPRDSHEQYF,TGTGCCAGCAGCCTACCACGGGACAGCCACGAGCAGTACTTC
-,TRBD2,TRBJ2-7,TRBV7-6,CASSPSGQGAPSGSHEQYF,TGTGCCAGCAGCCCGAGCGGACAGGGAGCACCTAGCGGGAGCCACGAGCAGTACTTC
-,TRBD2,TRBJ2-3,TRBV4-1,CASSQIWGGLAGLTDTQYF,TGCGCCAGCAGCCAAATTTGGGGGGGACTAGCGGGACTCACAGATACGCAGTATTTT
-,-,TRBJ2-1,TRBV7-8,CASSRTRSSYNEQFF,TGTGCCAGCAGCCGTACTAGGAGCTCCTACAATGAGCAGTTCTTC
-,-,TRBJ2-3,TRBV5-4,CASSLAEGAAADTQYF,TGTGCCAGCAGCTTGGCGGAAGGGGCCGCCGCAGATACGCAGTATTTT
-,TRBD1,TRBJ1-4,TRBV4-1,CASSQRDRSGEKLFF,TGCGCCAGCAGCCAAAGGGACAGGTCAGGTGAAAAACTGTTTTTT
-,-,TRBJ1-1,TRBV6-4,CASSDSSRGEAFF,TGTGCCAGCAGTGACTCGAGCAGGGGCGAAGCTTTCTTT
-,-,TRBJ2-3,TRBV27,CASRPGGSTDTQYF,TGTGCCAGCAGACCAGGGGGGAGCACAGATACGCAGTATTTT
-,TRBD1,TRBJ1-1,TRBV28,CASIPWQGARDTEAFF,TGTGCCAGCATCCCGTGGCAGGGGGCAAGGGACACTGAAGCTTTCTTT
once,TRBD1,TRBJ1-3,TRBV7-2,CASSVPTGNANTIYF,TGTGCCAGCAGCGTACCGACAGGGAACGCAAACACCATATATTTT
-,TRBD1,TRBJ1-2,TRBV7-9,CASSLVATGNNYGYTF,TGTGCCAGCAGCTTAGTGGCGACAGGGAACAACTATGGCTACACCTTC
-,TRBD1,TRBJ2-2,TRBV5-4,CASSSIPGQGNVAGELFF,TGTGCCAGCAGCTCCATACCCGGACAGGGGAATGTTGCCGGGGAGCTGTTTTTT
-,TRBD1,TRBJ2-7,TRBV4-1,CASRDRGDEQYF,TGCGCCAGCAGGGACAGGGGAGACGAGCAGTACTTC
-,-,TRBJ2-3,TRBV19,CASSGSTDTQYF,TGTGCCAGTAGCGGGAGCACAGATACGCAGTATTTT
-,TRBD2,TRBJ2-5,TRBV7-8,CASSTWTSGSGTQYF,TGTGCCAGCAGCACCTGGACTAGCGGGAGTGGGACCCAGTACTTC
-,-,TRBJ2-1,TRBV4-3,CASSQEAGGETYNEQFF,TGCGCCAGCAGCCAAGAAGCAGGCGGGGAAACCTACAATGAGCAGTTCTTC
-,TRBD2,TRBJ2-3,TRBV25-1,CASSEFAGGPEDTQYF,TGTGCCAGCAGTGAGTTTGCGGGAGGGCCGGAGGATACGCAGTATTTT
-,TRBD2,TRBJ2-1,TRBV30,CAWIISGSDYNEQFF,TGTGCCTGGATTATTAGCGGGAGCGATTACAATGAGCAGTTCTTC
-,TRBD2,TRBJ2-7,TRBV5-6,CASSSASQGVSGRGYEQYF,TGTGCCAGCAGCTCAGCCTCACAGGGGGTTAGCGGGAGGGGCTACGAGCAGTACTTC
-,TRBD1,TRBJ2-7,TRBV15,CATSRDRQGAREQYF,TGTGCCACCAGCAGAGATCGACAGGGGGCGAGGGAGCAGTACTTC
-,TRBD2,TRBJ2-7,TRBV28,CASSLSGYEQYF,TGTGCCAGCAGCCTTAGCGGGTACGAGCAGTACTTC
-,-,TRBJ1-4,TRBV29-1,CSVGLNEKLFF,TGCAGCGTGGGCCTTAATGAAAAACTGTTTTTT
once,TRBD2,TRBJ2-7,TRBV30,CAWGGLAGEYEQYF,TGTGCCTGGGGGGGACTAGCGGGAGAGTACGAGCAGTACTTC
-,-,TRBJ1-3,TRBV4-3,CASSQDPSGNTIYF,TGCGCCAGCAGCCAAGATCCCTCGGGAAACACCATATATTTT
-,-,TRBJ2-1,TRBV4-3,CASSQGGPRESSYNEQFF,TGCGCCAGCAGCCAAGGGGGCCCCCGGGAGAGCTCCTACAATGAGCAGTTCTTC
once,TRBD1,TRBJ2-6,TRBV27,CASSTDRVPYSGANVLTF,TGTGCCAGCAGTACCGACAGGGTCCCCTACTCTGGGGCCAACGTCCTGACTTTC
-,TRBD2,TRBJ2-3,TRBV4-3,CASSQDDRLAGTDTQYF,TGCGCCAGCAGCCAAGATGATAGACTAGCGGGAACAGATACGCAGTATTTT
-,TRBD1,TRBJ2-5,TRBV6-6,CASSVQGGETQYF,TGTGCCAGCAGTGTACAGGGGGGCGAGACCCAGTACTTC
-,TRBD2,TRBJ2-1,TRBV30,CAWSYHTSGRAGSYNEQFF,TGTGCCTGGAGTTATCATACTAGCGGGAGGGCCGGGTCCTACAATGAGCAGTTCTTC
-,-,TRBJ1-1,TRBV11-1,CASSSTGLNTEAFF,TGTGCCAGCAGCAGCACAGGGTTGAACACTGAAGCTTTCTTT
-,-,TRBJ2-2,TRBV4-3,CASSQENQGSTGELFF,TGCGCCAGCAGCCAAGAGAATCAGGGGTCGACCGGGGAGCTGTTTTTT
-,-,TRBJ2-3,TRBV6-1,CASSEAHSTSTDTQYF,TGTGCCAGCAGTGAAGCGCACAGTACTAGCACAGATACGCAGTATTTT
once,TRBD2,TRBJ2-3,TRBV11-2,CASSLVRGRNTDTQYF,TGTGCCAGCAGCTTAGTGCGCGGGAGGAACACAGATACGCAGTATTTT
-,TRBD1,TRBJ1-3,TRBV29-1,CSVESRQGAAGNTIYF,TGCAGCGTTGAAAGTCGACAGGGTGCGGCTGGAAACACCATATATTTT
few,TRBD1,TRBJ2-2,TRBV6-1,CASSEPGTGASNTGELFF,TGTGCCAGCAGTGAGCCAGGGACAGGGGCCAGTAACACCGGGGAGCTGTTTTTT
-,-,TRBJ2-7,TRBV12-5,CASRREGSYEQYF,TGTGCTAGTCGCCGAGAGGGAAGCTACGAGCAGTACTTC
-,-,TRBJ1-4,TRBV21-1,CASSNRGRAGTNEKLFF,TGTGCCAGCAGCAATAGAGGCAGGGCAGGTACTAATGAAAAACTGTTTTTT
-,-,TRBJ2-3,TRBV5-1,CATWARGDTQYF,TGCGCCACCTGGGCTCGGGGTGATACGCAGTATTTT
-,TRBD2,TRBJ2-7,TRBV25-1,CASSVGGVSGRHEQYF,TGTGCCAGCAGTGTAGGGGGGGTCAGCGGGAGGCACGAGCAGTACTTC